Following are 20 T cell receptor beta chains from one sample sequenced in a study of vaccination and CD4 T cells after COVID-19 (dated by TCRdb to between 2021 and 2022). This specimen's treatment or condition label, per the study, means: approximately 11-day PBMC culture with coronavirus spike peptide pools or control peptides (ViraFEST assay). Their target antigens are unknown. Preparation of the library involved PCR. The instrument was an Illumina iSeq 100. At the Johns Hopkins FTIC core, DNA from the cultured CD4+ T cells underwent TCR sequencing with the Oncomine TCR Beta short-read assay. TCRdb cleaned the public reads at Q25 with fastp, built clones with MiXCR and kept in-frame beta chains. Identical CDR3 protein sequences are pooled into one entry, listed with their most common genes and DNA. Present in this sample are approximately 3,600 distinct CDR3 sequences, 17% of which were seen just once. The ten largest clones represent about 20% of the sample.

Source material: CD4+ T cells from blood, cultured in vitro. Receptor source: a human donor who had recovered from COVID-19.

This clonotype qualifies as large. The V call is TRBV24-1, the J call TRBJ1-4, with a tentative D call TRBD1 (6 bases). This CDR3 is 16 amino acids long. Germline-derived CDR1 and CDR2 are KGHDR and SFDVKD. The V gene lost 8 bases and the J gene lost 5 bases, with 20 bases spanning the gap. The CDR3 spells CATNMSVRTANEKLFF. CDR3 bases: TGTGCCACCAACATGTCCGTACGGACAGCGAATGAAAAACTGTTTTTT.

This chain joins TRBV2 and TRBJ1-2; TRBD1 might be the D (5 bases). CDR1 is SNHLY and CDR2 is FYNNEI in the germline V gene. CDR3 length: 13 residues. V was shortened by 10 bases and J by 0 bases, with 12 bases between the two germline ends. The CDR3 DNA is TGTGCCACCTGGGACCGAGCTAACTATGGCTACACCTTC. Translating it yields CATWDRANYGYTF.

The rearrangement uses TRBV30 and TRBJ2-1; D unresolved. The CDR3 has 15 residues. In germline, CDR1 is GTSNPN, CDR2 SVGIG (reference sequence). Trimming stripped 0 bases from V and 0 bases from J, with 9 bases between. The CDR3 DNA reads TGTGCCTGGAGTGTACATGATTACTCCTACAATGAGCAGTTCTTC. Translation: CAWSVHDYSYNEQFF.

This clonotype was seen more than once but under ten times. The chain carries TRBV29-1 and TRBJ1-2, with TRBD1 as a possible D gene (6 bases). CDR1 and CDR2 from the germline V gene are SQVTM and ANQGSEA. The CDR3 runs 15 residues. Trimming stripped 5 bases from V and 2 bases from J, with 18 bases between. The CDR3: CSVSPAPTGNYGYTF. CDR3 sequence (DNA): TGCAGCGTTTCACCCGCGCCGACAGGAAACTATGGCTACACCTTC. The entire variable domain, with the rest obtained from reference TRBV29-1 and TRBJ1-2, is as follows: SAVISQKPSRDICQRGTSLTIQCQVDSQVTMMFWYRQQPGQSLTLIATANQGSEATYESGFVIDKFPISRPNLTFSTLTVSNMSPEDSSIYLCSVSPAPTGNYGYTFGSGTRLTVV.

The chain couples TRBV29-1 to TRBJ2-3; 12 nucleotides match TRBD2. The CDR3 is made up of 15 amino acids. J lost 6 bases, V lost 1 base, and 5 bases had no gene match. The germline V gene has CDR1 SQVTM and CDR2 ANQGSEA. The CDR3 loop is CSVEGLAGGLDTQYF. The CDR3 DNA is TGCAGCGTTGAAGGTCTAGCGGGGGGGCTGGATACGCAGTATTTT.

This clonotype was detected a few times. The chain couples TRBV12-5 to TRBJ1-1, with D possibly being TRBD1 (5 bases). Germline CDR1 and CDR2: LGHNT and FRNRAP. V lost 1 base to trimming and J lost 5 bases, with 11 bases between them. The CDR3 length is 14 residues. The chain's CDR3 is CASGLEGLGTEAFF. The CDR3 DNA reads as TGTGCTAGTGGTTTGGAGGGGTTGGGAACTGAAGCTTTCTTT.

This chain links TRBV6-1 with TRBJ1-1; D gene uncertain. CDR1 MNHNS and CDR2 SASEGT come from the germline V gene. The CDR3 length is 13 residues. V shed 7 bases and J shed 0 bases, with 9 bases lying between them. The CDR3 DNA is TGTGCCAGCATGCCTACTTTGAACACTGAAGCTTTCTTT. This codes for CASMPTLNTEAFF.

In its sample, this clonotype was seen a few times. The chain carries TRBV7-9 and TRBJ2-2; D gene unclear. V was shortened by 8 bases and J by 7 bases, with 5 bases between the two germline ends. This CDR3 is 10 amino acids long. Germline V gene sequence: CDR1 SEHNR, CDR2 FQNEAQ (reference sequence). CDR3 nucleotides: TGTGCCAGCGGTGACGGGGAGCTGTTTTTT. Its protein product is CASGDGELFF.

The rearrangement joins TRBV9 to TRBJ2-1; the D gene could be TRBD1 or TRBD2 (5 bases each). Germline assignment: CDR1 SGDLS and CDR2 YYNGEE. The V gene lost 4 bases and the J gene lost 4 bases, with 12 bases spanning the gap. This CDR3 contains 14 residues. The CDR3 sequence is CASSPLGTYNEQFF. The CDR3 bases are TGTGCCAGCAGCCCTTTAGGGACGTACAATGAGCAGTTCTTC.

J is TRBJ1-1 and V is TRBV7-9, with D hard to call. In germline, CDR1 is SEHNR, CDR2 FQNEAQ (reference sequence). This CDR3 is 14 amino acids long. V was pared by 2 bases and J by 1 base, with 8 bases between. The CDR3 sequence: CASSLMTGNTEAFF. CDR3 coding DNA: TGTGCCAGCAGCTTAATGACGGGGAACACTGAAGCTTTCTTT.

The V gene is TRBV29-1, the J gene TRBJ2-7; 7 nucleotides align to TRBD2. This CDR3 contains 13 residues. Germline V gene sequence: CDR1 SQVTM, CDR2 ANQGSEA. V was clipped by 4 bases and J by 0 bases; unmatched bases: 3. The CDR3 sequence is CSVAGGISYEQYF. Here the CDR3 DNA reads TGCAGCGTTGCGGGGGGAATCTCCTACGAGCAGTACTTC.

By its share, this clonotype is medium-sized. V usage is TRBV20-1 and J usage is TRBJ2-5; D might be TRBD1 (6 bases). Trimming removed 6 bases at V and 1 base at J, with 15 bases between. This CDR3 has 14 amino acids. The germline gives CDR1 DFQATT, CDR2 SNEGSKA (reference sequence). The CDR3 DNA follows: TGCAGTGCCACCGGGCAGGGGTCCCAAGAGACCCAGTACTTC. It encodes CSATGQGSQETQYF.

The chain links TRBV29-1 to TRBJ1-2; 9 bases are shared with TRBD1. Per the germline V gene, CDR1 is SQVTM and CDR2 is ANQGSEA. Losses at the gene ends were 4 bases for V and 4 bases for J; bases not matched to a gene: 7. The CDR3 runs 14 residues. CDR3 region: CSVAVEGQGYGYTF. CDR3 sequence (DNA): TGCAGCGTTGCGGTCGAGGGACAGGGCTATGGCTACACCTTC.

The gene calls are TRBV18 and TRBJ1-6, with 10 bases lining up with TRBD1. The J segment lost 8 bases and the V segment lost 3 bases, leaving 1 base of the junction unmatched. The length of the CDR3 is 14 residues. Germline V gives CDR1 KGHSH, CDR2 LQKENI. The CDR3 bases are TGTGCCAGCTCACCGACAGGGGGCGATTCACCCCTCCACTTT. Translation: CASSPTGGDSPLHF.

Written as DNA, the CDR3 is TGTGCCAGCTCACCGGGACAGGACACTGAAGCTTTCTTT. Its translation: CASSPGQDTEAFF. The chain is built from TRBV18 and TRBJ1-1; 8 nucleotides line up with TRBD1. Germline CDR1 is KGHSH and CDR2 is LQKENI. There are 13 residues in the CDR3. Trimming took 3 bases from V and 3 from J; bases not matched to a gene: 0.

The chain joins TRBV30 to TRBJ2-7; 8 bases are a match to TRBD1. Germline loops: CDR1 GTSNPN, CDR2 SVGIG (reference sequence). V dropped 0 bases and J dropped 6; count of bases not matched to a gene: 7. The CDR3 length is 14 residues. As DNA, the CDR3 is TGTGCCTGGAGTGTAGGGCAGGGGGCGGGCGAGCAGTACTTC. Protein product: CAWSVGQGAGEQYF.

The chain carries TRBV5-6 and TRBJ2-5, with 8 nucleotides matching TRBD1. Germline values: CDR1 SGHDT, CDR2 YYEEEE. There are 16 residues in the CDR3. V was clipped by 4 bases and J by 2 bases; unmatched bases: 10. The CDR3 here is CASSAGTGIPQETQYF. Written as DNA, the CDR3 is TGTGCCAGCAGCGCTGGGACAGGCATCCCACAAGAGACCCAGTACTTC.

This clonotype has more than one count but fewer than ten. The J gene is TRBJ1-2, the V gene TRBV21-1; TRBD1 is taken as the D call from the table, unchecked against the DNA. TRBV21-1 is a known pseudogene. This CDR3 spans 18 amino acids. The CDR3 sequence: CASSVPGTGVTANYGYTF. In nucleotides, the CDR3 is TGTGCCAGCAGCGTCCCCGGGACAGGGGTAACTGCTAACTATGGCTACACCTTC.

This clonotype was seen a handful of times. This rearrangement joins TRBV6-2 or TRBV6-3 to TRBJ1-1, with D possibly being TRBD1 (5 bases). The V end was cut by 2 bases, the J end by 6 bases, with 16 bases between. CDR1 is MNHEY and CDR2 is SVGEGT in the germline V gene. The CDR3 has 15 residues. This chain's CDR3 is CASSYRAGAIAEAFF. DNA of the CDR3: TGTGCCAGCAGTTACCGGGCCGGGGCAATAGCTGAAGCTTTCTTT.

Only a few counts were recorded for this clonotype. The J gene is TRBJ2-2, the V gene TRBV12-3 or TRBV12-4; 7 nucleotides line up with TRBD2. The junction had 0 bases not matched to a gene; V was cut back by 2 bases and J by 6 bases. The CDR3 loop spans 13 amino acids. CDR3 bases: TGTGCCAGCAGTTTAAGCGGGGCCGGGGAGCTGTTTTTT. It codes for CASSLSGAGELFF.